Following are 10 T cell receptor beta chains from one sample sequenced in a study of OX40 agonist ivuxolimab in advanced cancers. TCRdb's copy holds only in-frame clones and misses some; the assay was immunoSEQ multiplex PCR. The sample has tens of thousands of clones, approximately 90% seen once. The sequencing used CD4+ or CD8+ T cells sorted from blood, collected in a trial of the OX40 agonist ivuxolimab. The receptors originated from an adult with an advanced solid tumor such as melanoma, head and neck, liver or kidney cancer.

The chain employs TRBV5-1 and TRBJ2-2, with a possible D match to TRBD2 (5 bases). Germline CDR1 reads SGHRS; CDR2 reads YFSETQ. The CDR3 sequence is 16 residues long. The V gene lost 0 bases and the J gene lost 3 bases, with 12 bases spanning the gap. Here the CDR3 DNA reads TGCGCCAGCAGCTTGGCCGGCGGGCGAGACACCGGGGAGCTGTTTTTT. As protein: CASSLAGGRDTGELFF.

The V gene is TRBV5-4, the J gene TRBJ2-1; D assignment may be TRBD1 or TRBD2 (5 bases each). This CDR3 region has 14 residues. The germline gives CDR1 SGHNT, CDR2 YYREEE (reference sequence). The V and J ends lost 2 bases and 3 bases respectively, with 9 bases between them. The CDR3 DNA sequence: TGTGCCAGCAGCTTCGAGGGGTTCTACAATGAGCAGTTCTTC. Residues: CASSFEGFYNEQFF.

The V and J genes are TRBV28 and TRBJ1-5; no firm D call. Trimming cost V 5 bases and J 1 base, with 6 bases left between them. The CDR3 is made up of 13 amino acids. CDR1 is MDHEN, CDR2 SYDVKM, per germline. The CDR3 spells CASSPGSNQPQHF. In DNA, the CDR3 is TGTGCCAGCAGTCCTGGAAGCAATCAGCCCCAGCATTTT. The entire variable domain, with the rest obtained from reference TRBV28 and TRBJ1-5, is as follows: DVKVTQSSRYLVKRTGEKVFLECVQDMDHENMFWYRQDPGLGLRLIYFSYDVKMKEKGDIPEGYSVSREKKERFSLILESASTNQTSMYLCASSPGSNQPQHFGDGTRLSIL.

The genes are TRBV5-4 and TRBJ1-2; D is uncertain. CDR1 is SGHNT and CDR2 is YYREEE in the germline V gene (reference sequence). This CDR3 contains 12 residues. Trimming stripped 6 bases from V and 0 bases from J, with 6 bases between. CDR3 DNA sequence: TGTGCCAGCACCGGGTCTAACTATGGCTACACCTTC. This codes for CASTGSNYGYTF.

This rearrangement joins TRBV5-5 to TRBJ2-7, with D tentatively TRBD2 (5 bases). The length of the CDR3 is 14 residues. V was shortened by 1 base and J by 6 bases, with 14 bases between the two germline ends. CDR1 SGHKS and CDR2 YYEKEE come from the germline V gene (reference sequence). The CDR3, as DNA: TGTGCCAGCAGCTTGCCTCGGGGAACCGCCGAGCAGTACTTC. Translating gives CASSLPRGTAEQYF.

The CDR3 sequence: CASSGSSGGTDTQYF. The CDR3 DNA reads TGTGCCAGCAGCGGATCTAGCGGGGGAACAGATACGCAGTATTTT. V gene TRBV9 combines with J gene TRBJ2-3; 10 bases fit TRBD2. J was trimmed by 3 bases and V by 3 bases; bases with no gene match: 4. Germline V gene lookup returns CDR1 SGDLS and CDR2 YYNGEE. This CDR3 is built from 15 residues.

The chain links TRBV7-9 to TRBJ2-3; D gene ambiguous. The germline V and J ends were trimmed by 5 bases and 6 bases, with 9 bases remaining between them. From germline, CDR1 is SEHNR and CDR2 FQNEAQ (reference sequence). The CDR3 is 12 residues long. DNA for the CDR3: TGTGCCAGCAGCCCCACGAGGGATACGCAGTATTTT. It is translated as CASSPTRDTQYF.

V usage is TRBV2 and J usage is TRBJ2-5; D call uncertain. The CDR3 runs to 13 residues. Trimming took 7 bases from V and 1 from J, leaving 10 bases between them. Per the germline V gene, CDR1 is SNHLY and CDR2 is FYNNEI. The CDR3 protein is CASNGVVQETQYF. CDR3 DNA sequence: TGTGCCAGCAATGGGGTAGTCCAAGAGACCCAGTACTTC. The full variable domain, rest sourced from reference TRBV2 and TRBJ2-5, is EPEVTQTPSHQVTQMGQEVILRCVPISNHLYFYWYRQILGQKVEFLVSFYNNEISEKSEIFDDQFSVERPDGSNFTLKIRSTKLEDSAMYFCASNGVVQETQYFGPGTRLLVL.

J is TRBJ2-3 and V is TRBV30; D is unresolved. CDR3 size: 14 residues. Trimming took off 0 bases at V and 1 base at J, with 8 bases between the two ends. Germline V lookup: CDR1 GTSNPN, CDR2 SVGIG (reference sequence). As DNA, the CDR3 is TGTGCCTGGAGTGTACCCGAAGGCACAGATACGCAGTATTTT. Amino acids: CAWSVPEGTDTQYF.

J is TRBJ1-2 and V is TRBV19; maybe TRBD1 (5 bases). The CDR3 length is 14 residues. The V gene's germline CDR1 is LNHDA and CDR2 SQIVND (reference sequence). Deletions cut 6 bases from V and 4 bases from J, with 15 bases between. DNA for the CDR3: TGTGCCAGTAGGGCCGCGGGGGGGTCCTATGGCTACACCTTC. Translating it yields CASRAAGGSYGYTF.